This TCR beta chain was identified in a study of memory CD4+ T cells and cytomegalovirus serostatus. A few counts support this clone. Its antigen is still unknown. Notes on the study in general: Suggested: most of the CMV-linked TCR signature lies in CD4+ memory cells.

This table comes from immunoSEQ multiplex PCR, and its TCRdb copy is limited to in-frame clones, with some not included. Here the sample spans tens of thousands of clones, about 76% being singletons. The V and J ends lost 11 bases and 3 bases respectively, with 10 bases between them. From germline, CDR1 is MNHNS and CDR2 SASEGT. The CDR3 is 12 amino acids. The sort gate was single viable CD3+CD4+CD8-CD45RO+ cells for memory CD4+ T cells. The specimen was memory CD4+ T cells from blood. This sequence joins TRBV6-1 and TRBJ2-2; D is perhaps TRBD1 or TRBD2 (6 bases each). The receptor comes from an adult in good health and CMV-seropositive. CDR3 sequence (DNA): TGTGCCGGGGGGCGCGACACCGGGGAGCTGTTTTTT. This gives the protein CAGGRDTGELFF.